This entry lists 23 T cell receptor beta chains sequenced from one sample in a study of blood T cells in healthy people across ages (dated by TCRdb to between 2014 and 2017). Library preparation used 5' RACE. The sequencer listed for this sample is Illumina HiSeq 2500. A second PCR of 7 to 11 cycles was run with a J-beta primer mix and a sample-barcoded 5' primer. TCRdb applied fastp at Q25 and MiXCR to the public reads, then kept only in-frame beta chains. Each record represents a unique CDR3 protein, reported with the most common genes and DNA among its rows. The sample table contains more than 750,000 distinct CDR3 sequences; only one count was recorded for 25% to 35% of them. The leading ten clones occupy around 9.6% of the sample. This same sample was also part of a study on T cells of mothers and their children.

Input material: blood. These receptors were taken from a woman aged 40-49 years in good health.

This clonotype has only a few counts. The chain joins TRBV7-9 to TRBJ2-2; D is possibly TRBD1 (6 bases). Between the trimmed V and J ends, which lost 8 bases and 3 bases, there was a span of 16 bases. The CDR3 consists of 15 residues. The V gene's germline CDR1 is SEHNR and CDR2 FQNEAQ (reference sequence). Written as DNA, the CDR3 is TGTGCCAGCGGTCCCGGGACATATCACACCGGGGAGCTGTTTTTT. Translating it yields CASGPGTYHTGELFF.

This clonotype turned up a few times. CDR3: CASSLGTGGAFF. CDR3 nucleotide sequence: TGTGCCAGCAGCTTAGGGACCGGGGGAGCTTTCTTT. The chain is built from TRBV11-2 and TRBJ1-1; D perhaps matches TRBD1 (5 bases). Germline V gives CDR1 SGHAT, CDR2 FQNNGV. Trimming left V 1 base short and J 10 bases short, with 10 bases between. The CDR3 runs to 12 residues.

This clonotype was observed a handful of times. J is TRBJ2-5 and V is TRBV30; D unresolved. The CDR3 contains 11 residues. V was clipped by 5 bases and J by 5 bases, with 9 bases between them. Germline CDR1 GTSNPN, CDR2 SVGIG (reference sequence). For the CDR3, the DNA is TGTGCCTGGGCGCGCTCGGAGACCCAGTACTTC. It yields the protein CAWARSETQYF.

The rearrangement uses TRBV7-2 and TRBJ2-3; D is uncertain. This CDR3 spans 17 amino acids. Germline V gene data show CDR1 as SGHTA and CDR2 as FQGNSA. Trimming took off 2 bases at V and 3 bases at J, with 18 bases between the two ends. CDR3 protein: CASSLLLSGETTDTQYF. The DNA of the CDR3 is TGTGCCAGCAGCTTACTTTTGTCGGGTGAAACGACAGATACGCAGTATTTT. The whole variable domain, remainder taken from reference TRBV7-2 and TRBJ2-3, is GAGVSQSPSNKVTEKGKDVELRCDPISGHTALYWYRQSLGQGLEFLIYFQGNSAPDKSGLPSDRFSAERTGGSVSTLTIQRTQQEDSAVYLCASSLLLSGETTDTQYFGPGTRLTVL.

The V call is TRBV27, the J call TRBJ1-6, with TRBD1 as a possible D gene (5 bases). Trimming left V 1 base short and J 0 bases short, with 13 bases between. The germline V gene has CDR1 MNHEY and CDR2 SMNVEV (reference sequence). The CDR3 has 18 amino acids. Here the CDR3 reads CASSLWDGQSSYNSPLHF. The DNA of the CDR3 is TGTGCCAGCAGTTTATGGGACGGCCAGAGCTCCTATAATTCACCCCTCCACTTT.

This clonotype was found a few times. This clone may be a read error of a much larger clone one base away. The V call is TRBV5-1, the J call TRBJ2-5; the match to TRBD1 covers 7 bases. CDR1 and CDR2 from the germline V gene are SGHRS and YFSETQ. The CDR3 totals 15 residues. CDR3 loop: CASTSGTANQGTQYF. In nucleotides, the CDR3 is TGCGCCAGCACCTCGGGGACAGCGAACCAAGGGACCCAGTACTTC.

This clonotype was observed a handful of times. DNA for the CDR3: TGCGCCAGCAGCCAAGATCGGGCAGGCTCTGGGGCCAACGTCCTGACTTTC. Encoded protein: CASSQDRAGSGANVLTF. J is TRBJ2-6 and V is TRBV4-3; D remains unclear. CDR1 LGHNA and CDR2 YSLEER come from the germline V gene. Trimming took 0 bases from V and 0 from J, leaving 9 bases between them. This CDR3 has 17 amino acids.

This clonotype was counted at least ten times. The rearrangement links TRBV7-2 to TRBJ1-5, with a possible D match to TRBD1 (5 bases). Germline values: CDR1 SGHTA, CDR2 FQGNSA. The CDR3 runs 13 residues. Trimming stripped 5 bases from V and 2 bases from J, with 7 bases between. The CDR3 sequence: CASSPQGNQPQHF. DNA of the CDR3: TGTGCCAGCAGCCCACAGGGCAATCAGCCCCAGCATTTT.

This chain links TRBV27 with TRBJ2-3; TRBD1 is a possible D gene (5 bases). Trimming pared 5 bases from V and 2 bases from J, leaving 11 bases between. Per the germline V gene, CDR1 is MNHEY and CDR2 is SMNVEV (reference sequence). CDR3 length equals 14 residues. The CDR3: CASSGQGVTDTQYF. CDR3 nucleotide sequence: TGTGCCAGCAGTGGACAAGGGGTCACAGATACGCAGTATTTT.

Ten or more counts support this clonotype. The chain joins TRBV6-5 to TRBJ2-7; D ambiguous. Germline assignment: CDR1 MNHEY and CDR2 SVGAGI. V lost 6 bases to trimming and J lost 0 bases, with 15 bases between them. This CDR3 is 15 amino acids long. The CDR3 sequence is CASSPSAHLSYEQYF. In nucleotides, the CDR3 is TGTGCCAGCAGCCCATCGGCCCACCTCTCCTACGAGCAGTACTTC.

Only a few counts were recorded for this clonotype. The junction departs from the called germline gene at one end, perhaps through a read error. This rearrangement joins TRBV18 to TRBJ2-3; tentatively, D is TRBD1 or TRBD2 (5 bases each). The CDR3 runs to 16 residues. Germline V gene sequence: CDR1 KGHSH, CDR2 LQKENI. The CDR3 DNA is TGTGCCAGCTCACCAAGGTGGGGCTCTAGCACAGGTACGCAGTATTTT. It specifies CASSPRWGSSTGTQYF.

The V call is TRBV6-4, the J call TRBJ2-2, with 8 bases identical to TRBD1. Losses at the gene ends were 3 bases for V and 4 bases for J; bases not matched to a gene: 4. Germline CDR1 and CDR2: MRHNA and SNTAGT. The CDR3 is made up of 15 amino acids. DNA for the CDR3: TGTGCCAGCAGTGAATCACAGGGGGGCACCGGGGAGCTGTTTTTT. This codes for CASSESQGGTGELFF.

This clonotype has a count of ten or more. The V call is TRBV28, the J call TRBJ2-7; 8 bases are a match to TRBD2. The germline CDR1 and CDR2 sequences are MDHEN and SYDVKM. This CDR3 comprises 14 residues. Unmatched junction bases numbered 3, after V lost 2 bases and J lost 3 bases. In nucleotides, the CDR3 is TGTGCCAGCAGTTTAGGACTAGCCAGCTACGAGCAGTACTTC. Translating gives CASSLGLASYEQYF.

The CDR3 protein is CSARAATSGRQETQYF. CDR3 sequence (DNA): TGCAGTGCTAGAGCCGCGACTAGCGGGAGGCAAGAGACCCAGTACTTC. V gene TRBV20-1 combines with J gene TRBJ2-5; 13 nucleotides align to TRBD2. There are 16 residues in the CDR3. Unmatched junction bases numbered 4, after V lost 1 base and J lost 2 bases. CDR1 is DFQATT and CDR2 is SNEGSKA in the germline V gene (reference sequence).

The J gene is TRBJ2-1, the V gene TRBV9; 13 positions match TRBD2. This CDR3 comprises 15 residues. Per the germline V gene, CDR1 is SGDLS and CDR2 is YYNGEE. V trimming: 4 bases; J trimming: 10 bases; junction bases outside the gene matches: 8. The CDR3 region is CASSPRTSGGWEQFF. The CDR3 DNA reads TGTGCCAGCAGCCCGAGGACTAGCGGGGGATGGGAGCAGTTCTTC.

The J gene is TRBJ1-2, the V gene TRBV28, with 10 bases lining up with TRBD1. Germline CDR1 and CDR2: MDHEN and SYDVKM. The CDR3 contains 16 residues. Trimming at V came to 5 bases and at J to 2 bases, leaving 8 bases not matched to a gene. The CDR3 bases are TGTGCCAGCAGTCCGACAGGGGGCGCAAGGAACTATGGCTACACCTTC. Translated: CASSPTGGARNYGYTF.

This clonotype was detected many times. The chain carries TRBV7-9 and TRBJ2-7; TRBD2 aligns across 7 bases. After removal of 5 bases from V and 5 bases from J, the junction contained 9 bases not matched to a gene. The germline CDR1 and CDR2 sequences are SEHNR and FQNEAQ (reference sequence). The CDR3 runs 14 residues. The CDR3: CASSLPAGVDEQYF. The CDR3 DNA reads TGTGCCAGCAGCCTCCCGGCGGGGGTCGACGAGCAGTACTTC.

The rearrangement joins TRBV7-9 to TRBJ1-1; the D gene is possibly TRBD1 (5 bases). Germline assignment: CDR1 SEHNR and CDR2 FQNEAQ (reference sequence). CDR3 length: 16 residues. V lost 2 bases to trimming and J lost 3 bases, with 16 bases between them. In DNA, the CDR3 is TGTGCCAGCAGCTTATCGTTGGGACCCGATGACACTGAAGCTTTCTTT. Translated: CASSLSLGPDDTEAFF.

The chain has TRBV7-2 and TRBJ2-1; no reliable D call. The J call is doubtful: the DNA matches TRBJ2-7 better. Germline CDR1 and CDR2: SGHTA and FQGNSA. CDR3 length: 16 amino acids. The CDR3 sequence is CASSLRFRQSYNEQYF. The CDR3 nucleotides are TGTGCCAGCAGCTTAAGGTTTAGGCAGTCCTACAATGAGCAGTACTTC.

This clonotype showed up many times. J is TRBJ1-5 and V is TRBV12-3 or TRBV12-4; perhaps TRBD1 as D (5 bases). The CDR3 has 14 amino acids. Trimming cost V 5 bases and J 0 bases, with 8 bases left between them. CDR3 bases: TGTGCCAGCAGTGCGACAGATAGCAATCAGCCCCAGCATTTT. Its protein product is CASSATDSNQPQHF.

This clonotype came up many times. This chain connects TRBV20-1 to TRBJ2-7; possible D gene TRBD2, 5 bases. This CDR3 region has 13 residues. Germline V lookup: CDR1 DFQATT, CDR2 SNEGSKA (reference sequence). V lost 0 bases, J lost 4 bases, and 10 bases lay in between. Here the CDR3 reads CSAREAGRYEQYF. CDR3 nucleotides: TGCAGTGCTAGAGAGGCGGGCCGATACGAGCAGTACTTC.

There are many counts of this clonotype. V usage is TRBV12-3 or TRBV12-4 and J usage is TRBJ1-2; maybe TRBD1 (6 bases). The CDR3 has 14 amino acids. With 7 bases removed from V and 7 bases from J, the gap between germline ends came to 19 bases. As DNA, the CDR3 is TGTGCCAGCACCGAATGGGGGGGGCACGGTGGCTACACCTTC. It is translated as CASTEWGGHGGYTF.

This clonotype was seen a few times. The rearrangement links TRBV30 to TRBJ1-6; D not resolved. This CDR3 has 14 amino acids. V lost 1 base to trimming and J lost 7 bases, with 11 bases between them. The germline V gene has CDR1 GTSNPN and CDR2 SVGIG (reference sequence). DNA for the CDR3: TGTGCCTGGAGTGCATTGGTGGCCAATTCACCCCTCCACTTT. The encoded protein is CAWSALVANSPLHF.